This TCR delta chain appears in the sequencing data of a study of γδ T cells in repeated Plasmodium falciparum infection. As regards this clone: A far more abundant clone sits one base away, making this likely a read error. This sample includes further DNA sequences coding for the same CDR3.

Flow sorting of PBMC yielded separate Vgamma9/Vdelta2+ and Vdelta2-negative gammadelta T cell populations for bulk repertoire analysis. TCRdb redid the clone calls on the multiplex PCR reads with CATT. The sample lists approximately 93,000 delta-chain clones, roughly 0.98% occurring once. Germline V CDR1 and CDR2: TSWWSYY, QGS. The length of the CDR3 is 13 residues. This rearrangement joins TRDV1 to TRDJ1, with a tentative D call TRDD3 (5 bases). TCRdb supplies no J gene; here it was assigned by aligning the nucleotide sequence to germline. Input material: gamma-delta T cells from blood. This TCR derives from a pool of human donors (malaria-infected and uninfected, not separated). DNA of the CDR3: TGTGCTCTAGGGGAATTTCGCAGCGATAAACTCATCTTT. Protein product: CALGEFRSDKLIF.